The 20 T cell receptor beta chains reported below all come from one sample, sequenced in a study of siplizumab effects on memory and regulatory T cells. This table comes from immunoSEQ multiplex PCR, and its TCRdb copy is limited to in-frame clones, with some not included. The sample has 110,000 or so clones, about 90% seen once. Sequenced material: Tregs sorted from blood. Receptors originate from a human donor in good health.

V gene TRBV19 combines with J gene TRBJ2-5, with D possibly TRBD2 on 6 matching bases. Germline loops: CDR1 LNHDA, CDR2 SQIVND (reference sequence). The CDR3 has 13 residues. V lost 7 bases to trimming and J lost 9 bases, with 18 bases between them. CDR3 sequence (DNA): TGTGCCAGTACCACCGGAGGGGCCGCGGCCCAGTACTTC. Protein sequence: CASTTGGAAAQYF. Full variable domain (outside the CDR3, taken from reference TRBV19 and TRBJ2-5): DGGITQSPKYLFRKEGQNVTLSCEQNLNHDAMYWYRQDPGQGLRLIYYSQIVNDFQKGDIAEGYSVSREKKESFPLTVTSAQKNPTAFYLCASTTGGAAAQYFGPGTRLLVL.

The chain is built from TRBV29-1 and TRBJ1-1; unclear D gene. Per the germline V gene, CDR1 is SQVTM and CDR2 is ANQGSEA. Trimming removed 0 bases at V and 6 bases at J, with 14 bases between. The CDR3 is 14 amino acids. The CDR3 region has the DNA TGCAGCGTTGAAGATTTTGTAGGAGTCGCTGAAGCTTTCTTT. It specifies CSVEDFVGVAEAFF.

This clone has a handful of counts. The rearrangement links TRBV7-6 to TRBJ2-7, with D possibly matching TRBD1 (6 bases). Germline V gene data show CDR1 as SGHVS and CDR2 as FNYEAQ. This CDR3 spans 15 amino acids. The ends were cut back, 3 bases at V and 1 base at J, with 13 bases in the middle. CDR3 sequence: CASSLLGQKSYEQYF. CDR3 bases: TGTGCCAGCAGCTTGCTGGGACAAAAGTCCTACGAGCAGTACTTC.

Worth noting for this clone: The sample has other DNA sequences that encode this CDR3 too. Here the CDR3 DNA reads TGTGCCAGTAGTATCGGGACTAGCGTCTACAATGAGCAGTTCTTC. This gives the protein CASSIGTSVYNEQFF. This chain connects TRBV19 to TRBJ2-1; 10 bases align to TRBD2. CDR3 length equals 15 residues. Trimming took 3 bases from V and 3 from J; bases not matched to a gene: 2. The germline gives CDR1 LNHDA, CDR2 SQIVND (reference sequence).

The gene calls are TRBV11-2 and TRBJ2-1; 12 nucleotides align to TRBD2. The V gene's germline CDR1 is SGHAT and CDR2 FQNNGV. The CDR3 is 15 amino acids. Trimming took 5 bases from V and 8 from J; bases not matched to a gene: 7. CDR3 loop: CASSRSSGRAYEQFF. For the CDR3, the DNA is TGTGCCAGCAGCCGTTCTAGCGGGAGGGCCTATGAGCAGTTCTTC.

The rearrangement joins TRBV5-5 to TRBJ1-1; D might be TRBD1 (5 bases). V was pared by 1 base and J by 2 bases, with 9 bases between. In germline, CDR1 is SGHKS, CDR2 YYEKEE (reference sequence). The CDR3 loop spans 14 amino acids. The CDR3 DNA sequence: TGTGCCAGCAGCTTGTTCGGGGCTAACACTGAAGCTTTCTTT. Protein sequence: CASSLFGANTEAFF. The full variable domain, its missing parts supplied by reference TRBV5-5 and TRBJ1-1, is DAGVTQSPTHLIKTRGQQVTLRCSPISGHKSVSWYQQVLGQGPQFIFQYYEKEERGRGNFPDRFSARQFPNYSSELNVNALLLGDSALYLCASSLFGANTEAFFGQGTRLTVV.

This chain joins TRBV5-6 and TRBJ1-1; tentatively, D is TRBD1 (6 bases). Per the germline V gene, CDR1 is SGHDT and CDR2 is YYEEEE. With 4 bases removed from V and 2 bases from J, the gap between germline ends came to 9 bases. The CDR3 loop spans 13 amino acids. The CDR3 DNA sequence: TGTGCCAGCAGCATTGGGACAAACACTGAAGCTTTCTTT. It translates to CASSIGTNTEAFF.

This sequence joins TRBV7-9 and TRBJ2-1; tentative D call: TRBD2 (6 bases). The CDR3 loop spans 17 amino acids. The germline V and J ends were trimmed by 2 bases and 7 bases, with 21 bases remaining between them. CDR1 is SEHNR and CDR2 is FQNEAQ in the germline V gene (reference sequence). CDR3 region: CASSLFRLPGGANEQFF. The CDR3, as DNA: TGTGCCAGCAGCTTATTTCGACTCCCCGGCGGGGCGAATGAGCAGTTCTTC.

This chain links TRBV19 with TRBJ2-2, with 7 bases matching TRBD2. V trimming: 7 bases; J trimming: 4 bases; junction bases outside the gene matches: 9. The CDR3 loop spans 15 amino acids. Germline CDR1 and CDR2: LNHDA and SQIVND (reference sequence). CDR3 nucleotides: TGTGCCAGTAAGGTTACGGGGAGGGGCACCGGGGAGCTGTTTTTT. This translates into CASKVTGRGTGELFF. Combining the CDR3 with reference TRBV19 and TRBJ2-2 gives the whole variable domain DGGITQSPKYLFRKEGQNVTLSCEQNLNHDAMYWYRQDPGQGLRLIYYSQIVNDFQKGDIAEGYSVSREKKESFPLTVTSAQKNPTAFYLCASKVTGRGTGELFFGEGSRLTVL.

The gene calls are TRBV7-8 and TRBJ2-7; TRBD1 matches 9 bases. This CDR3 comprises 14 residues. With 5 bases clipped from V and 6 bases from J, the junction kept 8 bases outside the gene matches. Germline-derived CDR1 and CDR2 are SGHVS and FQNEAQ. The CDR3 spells CASSETGTGREQYF. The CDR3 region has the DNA TGTGCCAGCAGCGAAACCGGGACAGGGCGCGAGCAGTACTTC.

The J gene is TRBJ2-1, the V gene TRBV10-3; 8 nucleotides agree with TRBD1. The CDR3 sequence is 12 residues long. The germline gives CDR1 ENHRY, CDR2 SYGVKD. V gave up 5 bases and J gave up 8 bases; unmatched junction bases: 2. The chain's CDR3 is CAISRGQDEQFF. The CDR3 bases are TGTGCCATCAGTCGGGGACAGGATGAGCAGTTCTTC.

CDR3 region: CASSKTTTSGIAFRSYNEQFF. CDR3 DNA sequence: TGTGCCAGCAGCAAAACAACTACTAGCGGGATAGCTTTCCGCTCCTACAATGAGCAGTTCTTC. V usage is TRBV21-1 and J usage is TRBJ2-1; the DNA was not compared with TRBD2, the D call given in the table. TRBV21-1 is an annotated pseudogene. The CDR3 length is 21 residues.

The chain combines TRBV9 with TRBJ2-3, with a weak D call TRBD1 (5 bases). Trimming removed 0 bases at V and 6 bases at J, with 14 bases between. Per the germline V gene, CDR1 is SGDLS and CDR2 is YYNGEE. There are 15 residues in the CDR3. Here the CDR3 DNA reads TGTGCCAGCAGCGTAGGACAGTGGCATACGGATACGCAGTATTTT. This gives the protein CASSVGQWHTDTQYF.

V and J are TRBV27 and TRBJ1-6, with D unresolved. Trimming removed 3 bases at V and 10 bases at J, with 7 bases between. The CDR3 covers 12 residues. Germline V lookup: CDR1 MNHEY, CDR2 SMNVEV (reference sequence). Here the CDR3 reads CASSFPRSPLHF. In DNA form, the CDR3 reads TGTGCCAGCAGTTTCCCTAGGTCACCCCTCCACTTT.

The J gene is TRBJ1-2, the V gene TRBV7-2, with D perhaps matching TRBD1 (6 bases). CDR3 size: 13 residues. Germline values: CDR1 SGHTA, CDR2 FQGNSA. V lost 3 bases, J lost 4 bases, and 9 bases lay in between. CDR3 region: CASSLTGPYGYTF. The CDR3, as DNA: TGTGCCAGCAGCTTGACAGGTCCCTATGGCTACACCTTC.

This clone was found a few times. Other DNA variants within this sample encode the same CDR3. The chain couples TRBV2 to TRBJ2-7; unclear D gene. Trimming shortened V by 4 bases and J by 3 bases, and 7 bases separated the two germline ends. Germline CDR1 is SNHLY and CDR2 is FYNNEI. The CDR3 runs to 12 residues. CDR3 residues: CASSAGGYEQYF. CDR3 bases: TGTGCCAGCAGTGCAGGCGGCTACGAGCAGTACTTC.

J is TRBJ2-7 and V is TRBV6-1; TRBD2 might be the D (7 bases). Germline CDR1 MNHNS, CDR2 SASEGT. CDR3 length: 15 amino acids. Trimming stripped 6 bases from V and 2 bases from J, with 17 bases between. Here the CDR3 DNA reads TGTGCCAGCAGCCCCGGCTCGGGGGGCGCCTACGAGCAGTACTTC. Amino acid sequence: CASSPGSGGAYEQYF.

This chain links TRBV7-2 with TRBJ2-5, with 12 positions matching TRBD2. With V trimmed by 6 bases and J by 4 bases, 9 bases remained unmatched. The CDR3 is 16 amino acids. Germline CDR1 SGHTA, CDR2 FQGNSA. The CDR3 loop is CASSRASGGVPETQYF. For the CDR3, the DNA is TGTGCCAGCAGTAGGGCTAGCGGGGGGGTCCCAGAGACCCAGTACTTC.

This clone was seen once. CDR3 DNA sequence: TGTGCCAGCAGCGTAGGTCCCCTAACACTACCTGGGGAGACCCAGTACTTC. Its translation is CASSVGPLTLPGETQYF. This chain uses TRBV9 with TRBJ2-5, with unresolved D. The ends were cut back, 0 bases at V and 5 bases at J, with 20 bases in the middle. Per the germline V gene, CDR1 is SGDLS and CDR2 is YYNGEE. The CDR3 contains 17 residues.

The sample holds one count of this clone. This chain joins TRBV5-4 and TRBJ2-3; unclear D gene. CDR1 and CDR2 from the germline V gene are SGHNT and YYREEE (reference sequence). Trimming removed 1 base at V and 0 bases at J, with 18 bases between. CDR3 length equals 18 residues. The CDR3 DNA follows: TGTGCCAGCAGCTTGCGGAGTTTCGCGGTGGCTAGCACAGATACGCAGTATTTT. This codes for CASSLRSFAVASTDTQYF.